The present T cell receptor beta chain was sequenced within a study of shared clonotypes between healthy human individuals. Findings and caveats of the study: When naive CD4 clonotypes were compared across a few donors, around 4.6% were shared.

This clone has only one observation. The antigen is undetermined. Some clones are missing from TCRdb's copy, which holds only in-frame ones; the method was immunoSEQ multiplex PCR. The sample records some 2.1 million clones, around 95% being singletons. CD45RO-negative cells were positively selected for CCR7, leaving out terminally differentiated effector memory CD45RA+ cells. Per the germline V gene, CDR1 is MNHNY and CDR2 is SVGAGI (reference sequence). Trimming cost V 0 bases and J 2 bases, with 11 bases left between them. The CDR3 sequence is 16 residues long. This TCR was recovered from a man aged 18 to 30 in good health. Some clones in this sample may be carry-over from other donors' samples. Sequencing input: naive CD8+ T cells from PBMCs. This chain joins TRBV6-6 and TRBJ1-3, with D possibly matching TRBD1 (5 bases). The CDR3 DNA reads TGTGCCAGCAGTTACTCGTTGCCAGGGACTGGAAACACCATATATTTT. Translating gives CASSYSLPGTGNTIYF.